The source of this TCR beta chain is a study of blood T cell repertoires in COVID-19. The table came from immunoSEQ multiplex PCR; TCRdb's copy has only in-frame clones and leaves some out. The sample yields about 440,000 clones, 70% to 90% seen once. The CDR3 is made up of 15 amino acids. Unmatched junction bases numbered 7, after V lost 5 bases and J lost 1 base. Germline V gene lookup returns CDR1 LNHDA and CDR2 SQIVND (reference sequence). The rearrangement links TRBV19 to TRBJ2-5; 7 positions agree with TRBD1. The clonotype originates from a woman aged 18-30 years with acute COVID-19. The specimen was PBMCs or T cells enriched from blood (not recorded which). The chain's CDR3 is CASSPEQGSQETQYF. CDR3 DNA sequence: TGTGCCAGTAGTCCTGAACAGGGGTCCCAAGAGACCCAGTACTTC.